The clone carrying this T cell receptor (beta chain) was recorded only once. The V segment lost 3 bases and the J segment 4 bases; nucleotides outside the gene matches: 22. CDR1 SGHVS and CDR2 FQNEAQ come from the germline V gene. CDR3 size: 20 residues. The data were taken from a study of cytomegalovirus exposure and HLA in healthy donors. Sequenced by immunoSEQ multiplex PCR; TCRdb stores in-frame clones only, minus some. The sample lists over 85,000 clones; 85% to 95% were seen once. The genes are TRBV7-8 and TRBJ2-3; 7 bases map to TRBD2. The clonotype comes from a woman aged 25 to 39 in good health and CMV-seropositive. The sample was PBMCs. The CDR3 here is CASSFVGLASGTSSSDTQYF. The CDR3 DNA reads as TGTGCCAGCAGCTTTGTAGGGTTGGCTAGCGGAACCTCCTCCTCAGATACGCAGTATTTT. The variable domain in full, completed from reference TRBV7-8 and TRBJ2-3, reads GAGVSQSPRYKVAKRGQDVALRCDPISGHVSLFWYQQALGQGPEFLTYFQNEAQLDKSGLPSDRFFAERPEGSVSTLKIQRTQQEDSAVYLCASSFVGLASGTSSSDTQYFGPGTRLTVL.